The rows below give T cell receptor beta chains drawn from one sample of a study of blood T cells in healthy people across ages. TCRdb reprocessed the 5' RACE reads via MiXCR and lists one record per CDR3 protein. The data contain about 1.8 million distinct CDR3 sequences, about 49% of them seen just once; the ten biggest clones take up over 2%. The sequencing input was blood. These receptors all come from a middle-aged woman in good health. Each CDR3 is given without its conserved first and last residue. D genes are given only for firm matches.

TRBJ1-2	TRBV7-8	TRBD1	ASSQIGTGTYGYT
TRBJ1-4	TRBV4-3	NA	ASSQDSGGVNEKLF
TRBJ1-2	TRBV9	TRBD1	ASSVSDRGGGYT
TRBJ1-6	TRBV7-2	NA	ASSLGAYNSPLH
TRBJ1-1	TRBV6-2/TRBV6-3	NA	ASREGGANTEAF
TRBJ2-3	TRBV6-2/TRBV6-3	NA	ASRKHQGTTDTQY
TRBJ1-1	TRBV28	NA	ASIFRGAGRNTEAF
TRBJ2-7	TRBV10-1	TRBD1	ASSRDRDAYEQY
TRBJ1-1	TRBV10-3	NA	AISEAGYTEAF
TRBJ2-5	TRBV7-8	TRBD1	ASSKRDSEETQY
TRBJ2-5	TRBV27	TRBD2	ASSISSGGSRETQY
TRBJ2-5	TRBV2	TRBD1	ASRDPDRGLIGTQY
TRBJ2-3	TRBV7-3	NA	ASSALLRDTQY
TRBJ2-1	TRBV29-1	TRBD2	SVAGRGEQF
TRBJ1-1	TRBV4-1	NA	ASSPRDMNTEAF
TRBJ2-1	TRBV27	NA	ASSVLEGNEQF
TRBJ2-3	TRBV7-6	TRBD1	AGSRLGQGATDTQY
TRBJ1-2	TRBV24-1	TRBD1	ATSDVRTGVSGGYT
TRBJ2-1	TRBV7-9	NA	ASSLGVRSGGLYNEQF
TRBJ1-2	TRBV6-5	NA	ASTQGRGYT
TRBJ2-1	TRBV4-3	TRBD2	ASSQGRGAYNEQF
TRBJ2-5	TRBV7-2	TRBD2	ASSPTGREVETQY
TRBJ2-7	TRBV9	NA	ASSVATTSSGKQY
TRBJ2-1	TRBV10-1	TRBD1	ASRRQGQDEQF
TRBJ2-7	TRBV27	NA	AGSYPEHEQY
TRBJ1-5	TRBV28	NA	ASSLRHRGNQPQH
TRBJ2-3	TRBV20-1	TRBD2	SAPRERGRGTDTRY
TRBJ1-2	TRBV6-2/TRBV6-3	TRBD1	ASDKGTGLYGYT
TRBJ2-1	TRBV27	TRBD2	ASSYSTGTSGYNEQF
TRBJ2-1	TRBV12-3/TRBV12-4	NA	ASSLSLGDRNNEQF
TRBJ2-5	TRBV29-1	NA	SSRAGETQY
TRBJ1-5	TRBV4-1	NA	ASSQEDYSNQPQH
TRBJ2-7	TRBV12-3/TRBV12-4	TRBD1	ASSPDRGRYEQY
TRBJ1-2	TRBV7-9	NA	ASSPEGSSVNT
TRBJ2-7	TRBV12-3/TRBV12-4	TRBD1	ASTGTGKEAQY
TRBJ2-3	TRBV27	NA	ASSPDRGGLTDTQY
NA	TRBV3-1	TRBD2	ASSFRLAGLDEQY
TRBJ1-2	TRBV28	NA	ASSQINNYGYT
TRBJ1-5	TRBV12-3/TRBV12-4	NA	ASRKGDGQPQH
TRBJ2-5	TRBV9	TRBD1	ASGEGTAYQETQY
TRBJ2-4	TRBV3-1	NA	ASSQGLGKGAKNIQY
TRBJ2-5	TRBV20-1	TRBD2	SARRTSGRKETQY
TRBJ2-5	TRBV2	TRBD1	ASSEGPGGDTYVQY
TRBJ1-2	TRBV19	TRBD1	ASSMPGQAVFYGYT
TRBJ1-5	TRBV4-1	NA	ASSQDRGLTTRNQPQH
TRBJ2-7	TRBV12-3/TRBV12-4	NA	ASSLVLALAYEQY